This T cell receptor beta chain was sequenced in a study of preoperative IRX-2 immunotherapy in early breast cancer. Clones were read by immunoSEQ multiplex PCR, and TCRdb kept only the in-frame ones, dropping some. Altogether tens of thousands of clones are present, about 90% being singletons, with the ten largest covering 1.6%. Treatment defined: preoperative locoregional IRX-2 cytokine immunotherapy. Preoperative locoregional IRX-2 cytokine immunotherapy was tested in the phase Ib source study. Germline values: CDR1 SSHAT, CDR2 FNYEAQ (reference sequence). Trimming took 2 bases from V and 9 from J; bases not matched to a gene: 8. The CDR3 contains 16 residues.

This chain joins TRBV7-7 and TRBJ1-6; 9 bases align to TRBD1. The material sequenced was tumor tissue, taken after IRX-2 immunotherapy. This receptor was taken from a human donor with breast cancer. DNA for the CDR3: TGTGCCAGCAGCTTATTTCCGGGACAGGGAGTTTCACCCCTCCACTTT. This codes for CASSLFPGQGVSPLHF.